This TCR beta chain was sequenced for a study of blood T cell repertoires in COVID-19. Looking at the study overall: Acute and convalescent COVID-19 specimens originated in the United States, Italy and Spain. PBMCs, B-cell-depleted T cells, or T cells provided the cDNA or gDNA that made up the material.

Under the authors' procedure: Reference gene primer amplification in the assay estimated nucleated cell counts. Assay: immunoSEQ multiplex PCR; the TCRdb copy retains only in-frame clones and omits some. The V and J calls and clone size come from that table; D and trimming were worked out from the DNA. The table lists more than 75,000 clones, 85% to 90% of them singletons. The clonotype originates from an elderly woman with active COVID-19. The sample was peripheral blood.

This CDR3 reads CASSPRGVTDTQYF. The CDR3, as DNA: TGTGCCAGCAGCCCCCGGGGAGTCACAGATACGCAGTATTTT. This chain joins TRBV9 and TRBJ2-3, with D tentatively TRBD2 (5 bases). The V end was cut by 4 bases, the J end by 2 bases, with 11 bases between. CDR1 is SGDLS, CDR2 YYNGEE, per germline. The CDR3 loop spans 14 amino acids.